The next 28 T cell receptor beta chains were all read from a single sample in a study of blood T cell repertoires in COVID-19. Sequencing was performed with immunoSEQ multiplex PCR; in TCRdb, only in-frame clones are kept and a portion is missing. The table lists roughly 38,000 clones, around 70% of them singletons. The sequenced sample consisted of peripheral blood. Receptor source: a man aged 65-85 years with COVID-19, enrolled during active disease.

The J gene is TRBJ2-2, the V gene TRBV19, with 10 bases matching TRBD2. CDR1 and CDR2 (germline): LNHDA, SQIVND (reference sequence). J was trimmed by 5 bases and V by 3 bases; bases with no gene match: 3. The CDR3 extends over 15 amino acids. The CDR3 reads CASSMEREGTGELFF. The CDR3, as DNA: TGTGCCAGTAGTATGGAGCGGGAGGGGACCGGGGAGCTGTTTTTT.

V usage is TRBV3-1 (or the pseudogene TRBV3-2) and J usage is TRBJ1-2; 7 bases fit TRBD1. The V gene end was trimmed by 1 base and the J gene end by 4 bases; junction bases not matched to a gene: 9. CDR1 and CDR2 from the germline V gene are LGHDT and YNNKEL (reference sequence). This CDR3 region has 16 residues. The CDR3 DNA sequence: TGTGCCAGCAGCCAAGGAAAGGGGGCCCTTGGCTATGGCTACACCTTC. Encoded protein: CASSQGKGALGYGYTF.

CDR3 in DNA: TGCGCCAGCAGCTTGGCCGGGATTCAAGAGACCCAGTACTTC. Translation gives CASSLAGIQETQYF. The V gene is TRBV5-1, the J gene TRBJ2-5; tentative D call: TRBD2 (5 bases). V gave up 0 bases and J gave up 2 bases, with 8 bases separating them. This CDR3 contains 14 residues. CDR1 is SGHRS and CDR2 is YFSETQ in the germline V gene.

The chain carries TRBV3-1 (or the pseudogene TRBV3-2) and TRBJ1-6; 8 bases line up with TRBD1. J gave up 7 bases and V 4 bases, and 6 bases lay outside the gene matches. Germline CDR1 and CDR2: LGHDT and YNNKEL (reference sequence). The CDR3 runs to 15 residues. CDR3 region: CASSPRTGTNSPLHF. The CDR3 nucleotides are TGTGCCAGCAGCCCTCGGACAGGGACCAATTCACCCCTCCACTTT.

The chain couples TRBV10-3 to TRBJ2-1; 8 positions agree with TRBD2. Germline V lookup: CDR1 ENHRY, CDR2 SYGVKD. Unmatched junction bases numbered 14, after V lost 11 bases and J lost 8 bases. The CDR3 totals 14 residues. The CDR3 spells CASMKSGSRDEQFF. CDR3 DNA: TGTGCCTCGATGAAAAGCGGGAGTCGGGATGAGCAGTTCTTC.

The V and J genes are TRBV2 and TRBJ2-1; 8 bases agree with TRBD1. Per germline, CDR1 SNHLY and CDR2 FYNNEI. The CDR3 extends over 13 amino acids. V lost 8 bases and J lost 7; bases outside the gene matches: 7. Here the CDR3 DNA reads TGTGCCAGCGCCTCGGACAGGGCAAATGAGCAGTTCTTC. It specifies CASASDRANEQFF. Looking up the rest from reference TRBV2 and TRBJ2-1 gives the full variable domain: EPEVTQTPSHQVTQMGQEVILRCVPISNHLYFYWYRQILGQKVEFLVSFYNNEISEKSEIFDDQFSVERPDGSNFTLKIRSTKLEDSAMYFCASASDRANEQFFGPGTRLTVL.

CDR3 coding DNA: TGTGCCAGCAGTCTGGGGGCGAATGGCTACACCTTC. Residues: CASSLGANGYTF. The chain employs TRBV3-1 (or the pseudogene TRBV3-2) and TRBJ1-2; weak D call: TRBD1 (6 bases). The germline V gene encodes CDR1 LGHDT and CDR2 YNNKEL (reference sequence). The CDR3 is 12 residues long. Trimming cost V 6 bases and J 6 bases, with 11 bases left between them.

The V gene is TRBV4-2, the J gene TRBJ1-2; perhaps TRBD1 as D (5 bases). The V end lost 0 bases, the J end lost 6 bases, and 11 bases lay between the germline ends. The CDR3 totals 14 residues. Germline-derived CDR1 and CDR2 are LGHNA and YNFKEQ. The CDR3 sequence: CASSQDLSRDGYTF. CDR3 in DNA: TGTGCCAGCAGCCAAGATCTAAGCAGGGATGGCTACACCTTC.

In its sample, this clone was seen a few times. In the same sample, other DNA sequences code for this CDR3. V usage is TRBV18 and J usage is TRBJ1-1, with D possibly being TRBD1 (6 bases). The germline gives CDR1 KGHSH, CDR2 LQKENI. This CDR3 is built from 12 residues. V gave up 3 bases and J gave up 8 bases, with 10 bases separating them. The CDR3: CASSPRGGEAFF. CDR3 DNA sequence: TGTGCCAGCTCACCCAGGGGCGGGGAAGCTTTCTTT.

The V gene is TRBV25-1, the J gene TRBJ2-2, with no clear D. V shed 7 bases and J shed 0 bases, with 9 bases lying between them. The CDR3 has 14 residues. Germline V gene lookup returns CDR1 MGHDK and CDR2 SYGVNS. The CDR3 nucleotides read TGTGCCAGCATTAGCAACACGAACACCGGGGAGCTGTTTTTT. Translating it yields CASISNTNTGELFF.

V gene TRBV7-6 combines with J gene TRBJ2-7; D is uncertain. CDR1 SGHVS and CDR2 FNYEAQ come from the germline V gene. This CDR3 spans 16 amino acids. The germline V and J ends were trimmed by 4 bases and 7 bases, with 23 bases remaining between them. This CDR3 reads CASSSRRSRGSREQYF. The CDR3 coding sequence is TGTGCCAGCAGCTCACGTCGGTCCCGAGGATCTCGGGAGCAGTACTTC. The full variable domain, in which reference TRBV7-6 and TRBJ2-7 provide the parts outside the CDR3, is GAGVSQSPRYKVTKRGQDVALRCDPISGHVSLYWYRQALGQGPEFLTYFNYEAQQDKSGLPNDRFSAERPEGSISTLTIQRTEQRDSAMYRCASSSRRSRGSREQYFGPGTRLTVT.

The chain is built from TRBV7-2 and TRBJ1-2, with unresolved D. The CDR3 length is 16 residues. V was trimmed by 1 base and J by 4 bases, leaving 16 bases between them. Per the germline V gene, CDR1 is SGHTA and CDR2 is FQGNSA. The CDR3 sequence is CASSLDLGRRSYGYTF. As DNA, the CDR3 is TGTGCCAGCAGCTTAGACCTAGGTCGACGGAGCTATGGCTACACCTTC.

This chain joins TRBV5-1 and TRBJ2-7, with 10 nucleotides matching TRBD2. The V and J ends lost 2 bases and 4 bases, in that order; junction bases with no gene match: 6. Per germline, CDR1 SGHRS and CDR2 YFSETQ. The CDR3 is 15 amino acids. The CDR3 here is CASSFTSGVGYEQYF. CDR3 nucleotides: TGCGCCAGCAGCTTTACTAGCGGGGTCGGGTACGAGCAGTACTTC.

This clone occurred a few times. V usage is TRBV27 and J usage is TRBJ2-7; possible D gene TRBD2, 6 bases. Germline V CDR1 and CDR2: MNHEY, SMNVEV (reference sequence). The V gene lost 8 bases and the J gene lost 0 bases, with 11 bases spanning the gap. There are 13 residues in the CDR3. DNA of the CDR3: TGTGCCAGCCAGCTAGCGACCTCCTACGAGCAGTACTTC. Translation: CASQLATSYEQYF.

This clone has just one count. CDR3 residues: CASRPGTGASQPQHF. In DNA, the CDR3 is TGTGCCAGCCGACCCGGGACAGGGGCGAGTCAGCCCCAGCATTTT. The chain is built from TRBV27 and TRBJ1-5; TRBD1 matches 10 bases. V dropped 8 bases and J dropped 6; count of bases not matched to a gene: 10. Germline-derived CDR1 and CDR2 are MNHEY and SMNVEV (reference sequence). The CDR3 contains 15 residues.

This rearrangement joins TRBV25-1 to TRBJ1-3, with a possible D match to TRBD1 (6 bases). Trimming cost V 6 bases and J 6 bases, with 15 bases left between them. This CDR3 contains 14 residues. Germline-derived CDR1 and CDR2 are MGHDK and SYGVNS. The DNA for the CDR3 is TGTGCCAGCAGGGTACAGGGTACAGCAAACACCATATATTTT. This codes for CASRVQGTANTIYF.

J is TRBJ1-5 and V is TRBV4-1; no reliable D call. The CDR3 is 17 amino acids. Per germline, CDR1 MGHRA and CDR2 YSYEKL. The V and J ends lost 0 bases and 1 base respectively, with 13 bases between them. The CDR3 here is CASSQDLHGRSNQPQHF. The CDR3 coding sequence is TGCGCCAGCAGCCAAGATCTTCACGGTCGAAGCAATCAGCCCCAGCATTTT.

V is TRBV3-1 (or the pseudogene TRBV3-2) and J is TRBJ2-7, with 10 bases identical to TRBD1. Trimming removed 1 base from V and 4 bases from J; junction bases left unmatched: 7. Germline V gene sequence: CDR1 LGHDT, CDR2 YNNKEL (reference sequence). The CDR3 has 16 amino acids. The CDR3 sequence: CASSQVGQGGLYEQYF. The DNA of the CDR3 is TGTGCCAGCAGCCAAGTAGGACAGGGGGGATTATACGAGCAGTACTTC.

The chain links TRBV6-6 to TRBJ1-5; a weak D match, TRBD1 (5 bases). The germline CDR1 and CDR2 sequences are MNHNY and SVGAGI (reference sequence). The CDR3 spans 15 residues. V shed 7 bases and J shed 0 bases, with 13 bases lying between them. The CDR3 region has the DNA TGTGCCAGCAAACCGGAAAGGGGTAGCAATCAGCCCCAGCATTTT. It yields the protein CASKPERGSNQPQHF.

This clone was seen more than once but under ten times. This chain connects TRBV18 to TRBJ2-1; 11 bases fit TRBD2. V dropped 4 bases and J dropped 6; count of bases not matched to a gene: 8. This CDR3 has 16 amino acids. Germline V gene data show CDR1 as KGHSH and CDR2 as LQKENI. CDR3 sequence reads: CASSQEALAGGNEQFF. CDR3 nucleotides: TGTGCCAGCTCACAAGAGGCTCTAGCGGGGGGCAATGAGCAGTTCTTC. Drawing the rest from reference TRBV18 and TRBJ2-1, the complete variable domain is NAGVMQNPRHLVRRRGQEARLRCSPMKGHSHVYWYRQLPEEGLKFMVYLQKENIIDESGMPKERFSAEFPKEGPSILRIQQVVRGDSAAYFCASSQEALAGGNEQFFGPGTRLTVL.

This clone was observed a few times. The CDR3 loop is CASSLRENEQFF. The CDR3, as DNA: TGTGCCAGCAGTTTAAGGGAGAATGAGCAGTTCTTC. V usage is TRBV27 and J usage is TRBJ2-1; a weak D match, TRBD2 (5 bases). Between the trimmed V and J ends, which lost 2 bases and 7 bases, there was a span of 6 bases. This CDR3 region has 12 residues. Germline V gene lookup returns CDR1 MNHEY and CDR2 SMNVEV (reference sequence).

The rearrangement joins TRBV9 to TRBJ2-2, with 12 positions matching TRBD2. The V segment lost 0 bases and the J segment 5 bases; nucleotides outside the gene matches: 5. Germline CDR1 is SGDLS and CDR2 is YYNGEE. There are 17 residues in the CDR3. This CDR3 reads CASSVEGLAGHTGELFF. As DNA, the CDR3 is TGTGCCAGCAGCGTAGAAGGACTAGCGGGGCATACCGGGGAGCTGTTTTTT.

The genes are TRBV15 and TRBJ1-5; tentatively, D is TRBD1 (5 bases). Trimming shortened V by 1 base and J by 0 bases, and 10 bases separated the two germline ends. The CDR3 length is 16 residues. Germline CDR1 is LNHNV and CDR2 is YYDKDF (reference sequence). CDR3: CATSRGGGLSNQPQHF. CDR3 nucleotides: TGTGCCACCAGCAGAGGGGGGGGTCTTAGCAATCAGCCCCAGCATTTT.

CDR3 loop: CASSPGAGGIFSSGYTF. The DNA of the CDR3 is TGTGCCAGCTCGCCGGGGGCAGGGGGCATCTTTTCCAGTGGCTACACCTTC. The rearrangement links TRBV18 to TRBJ1-2; 8 bases match TRBD1. CDR3 size: 17 residues. Germline-derived CDR1 and CDR2 are KGHSH and LQKENI. V was clipped by 6 bases and J by 7 bases; unmatched bases: 19.

The chain is built from TRBV7-3 and TRBJ2-2; D is possibly TRBD2 (5 bases). V was pared by 2 bases and J by 1 base, with 8 bases between. The CDR3 is 15 residues long. Germline V CDR1 and CDR2: SGHTA, FQGTGA. CDR3 bases: TGTGCCAGCAGCTTACGAGGGTTGAACACCGGGGAGCTGTTTTTT. Protein sequence: CASSLRGLNTGELFF. The whole variable domain, remainder taken from reference TRBV7-3 and TRBJ2-2, is GAGVSQTPSNKVTEKGKYVELRCDPISGHTALYWYRQSLGQGPEFLIYFQGTGAADDSGLPNDRFFAVRPEGSVSTLKIQRTERGDSAVYLCASSLRGLNTGELFFGEGSRLTVL.

As regards this clone: In the same sample, other DNA sequences code for this CDR3. The chain couples TRBV18 to TRBJ2-1; D call uncertain. CDR3 length: 13 residues. Trimming removed 2 bases from V and 4 bases from J, with 6 bases in between. The germline gives CDR1 KGHSH, CDR2 LQKENI. CDR3: CASSPGQYNEQFF. The CDR3 nucleotides are TGTGCCAGCTCACCAGGCCAGTACAATGAGCAGTTCTTC.

This clone was found once. The V call is TRBV5-4, the J call TRBJ1-2, with 7 positions matching TRBD1. V gave up 1 base and J gave up 7 bases; unmatched junction bases: 4. The CDR3 is made up of 13 amino acids. Germline CDR1 is SGHNT and CDR2 is YYREEE (reference sequence). The CDR3 bases are TGTGCCAGCAGCTTGACAGGGGTGCTTGGCTACACCTTC. Its translation: CASSLTGVLGYTF.

In DNA form, the CDR3 reads TGTGCCAGCAGTAAAGGGACTAGCCGATACAATGAGCAGTTCTTC. Residues: CASSKGTSRYNEQFF. V is TRBV2 and J is TRBJ2-1; the match to TRBD2 covers 9 bases. The CDR3 runs 15 residues. V trimming: 5 bases; J trimming: 4 bases; junction bases outside the gene matches: 6. CDR1 is SNHLY, CDR2 FYNNEI, per germline. The full variable domain, in which reference TRBV2 and TRBJ2-1 provide the parts outside the CDR3, is EPEVTQTPSHQVTQMGQEVILRCVPISNHLYFYWYRQILGQKVEFLVSFYNNEISEKSEIFDDQFSVERPDGSNFTLKIRSTKLEDSAMYFCASSKGTSRYNEQFFGPGTRLTVL.